Given below is one T cell receptor (beta chain) in context. The antigen is unknown. TCRdb recomputed calls from the reads with MiXCR, one row per CDR3 protein. Among about 68,000 distinct CDR3 sequences listed, approximately 22% were seen once. This entry is derived from a study of T cell repertoires in cytomegalovirus infection. Across the whole study: Public TCR beta signatures indicated both CMV infection and matching HLA type.

Study-wide findings and caveats: Carriers of CMV and the relevant HLA type were discriminated by public TCR beta frequency. Across the ex vivo response, the dominant clonotypes were HLA-C-restricted CMV-specific TCR beta clonotypes.

The length of the CDR3 is 14 residues. CDR1 and CDR2 from the germline V gene are SGHRS and YFSETQ. V lost 0 bases and J 10 bases, leaving 14 bases between the germline ends. The J gene is TRBJ2-1, the V gene TRBV5-1; perhaps TRBD2 as D (6 bases). This sequence originates from a human donor in good health (CMV status not recorded). Some clones in this sample may be carry-over from other donors' samples. Material: PBMCs, sequenced either directly or after in vitro stimulation (not recorded which). The CDR3 DNA reads as TGCGCCAGCAGCTTGGAGGCTAGCGCCGCAGAGCAGTTCTTC. Encoded protein: CASSLEASAAEQFF.